The next 17 T cell receptor beta chains were all read from a single sample in a study of T-cell reconstitution after alpha-beta-depleted transplantation in children. Using unique molecular identifiers, the investigators prepared the TCRbeta library. TCRdb re-called the PCR reads with MiXCR, one entry per CDR3 protein. The repertoire holds about 610,000 distinct CDR3 sequences, with roughly a tenth as singletons. The sequenced sample was PBMCs from the stem cell graft donor, obtained from the stem cell graft. These receptors were collected from a human donor who donated a stem cell graft to a child with acute myeloid leukemia.

In its sample, this clonotype was seen a few times. J is TRBJ2-2 and V is TRBV29-1, with a weak D call TRBD2 (6 bases). Trimming shortened V by 1 base and J by 7 bases, and 13 bases separated the two germline ends. Germline CDR1 is SQVTM and CDR2 is ANQGSEA. The length of the CDR3 is 14 residues. CDR3 region: CSVEGIAEGGELFF. As DNA, the CDR3 is TGCAGCGTTGAAGGGATAGCGGAGGGCGGGGAGCTGTTTTTT.

Notes on this clonotype: This sequence may be a read error, since a much larger clone differs from it by one base. The chain uses TRBV11-1 and TRBJ1-5; D is possibly TRBD1 (5 bases). This CDR3 is 13 amino acids long. Trimming cost V 5 bases and J 10 bases, with 15 bases left between them. CDR1 is SGHAT, CDR2 FQDESV, per germline (reference sequence). This CDR3 is CASSHVEGDPQHF. CDR3 in DNA: TGTGCCAGCAGCCACGTTGAAGGGGATCCCCAGCATTTT.

This clonotype was seen a few times. The CDR3 here is CASSSPRLSQETQYF. CDR3 sequence (DNA): TGTGCCAGCAGTTCACCCCGTTTGTCTCAAGAGACCCAGTACTTC. This chain uses TRBV6-5 with TRBJ2-5; D remains unclear. The CDR3 covers 15 residues. Germline V gives CDR1 MNHEY, CDR2 SVGAGI. The ends were cut back, 4 bases at V and 2 bases at J, with 14 bases in the middle.

This clonotype has only a few counts. The chain uses TRBV20-1 and TRBJ2-1; 10 bases line up with TRBD2. Germline V gene sequence: CDR1 DFQATT, CDR2 SNEGSKA (reference sequence). This CDR3 region has 18 residues. With 4 bases clipped from V and 3 bases from J, the junction kept 15 bases outside the gene matches. CDR3 nucleotide sequence: TGCAGTGCTAAGGGCCTTTCTCTAGCGGGAGTTGACTACAATGAGCAGTTCTTC. Its translation: CSAKGLSLAGVDYNEQFF.

This clonotype was picked up a small number of times. V and J are TRBV4-3 and TRBJ2-7; D gene ambiguous. This CDR3 has 13 residues. V lost 0 bases, J lost 4 bases, and 7 bases lay in between. CDR1 is LGHNA, CDR2 YSLEER, per germline. The CDR3 nucleotides read TGCGCCAGCAGCCAAGATAGGCTATACGAGCAGTACTTC. Translating gives CASSQDRLYEQYF.

This clonotype was detected a few times. The chain is built from TRBV9 and TRBJ2-2; D gene unclear. Trimming left V 4 bases short and J 6 bases short, with 13 bases between. This CDR3 has 14 residues. Germline-derived CDR1 and CDR2 are SGDLS and YYNGEE. CDR3 DNA sequence: TGTGCCAGCAGCCCCACAGAGTCCCCCGGGGAGCTGTTTTTT. Protein: CASSPTESPGELFF.

In its sample, this clonotype was seen many times. The rearrangement joins TRBV5-1 to TRBJ1-3; D unclear. Trimming shortened V by 0 bases and J by 2 bases, and 12 bases separated the two germline ends. This CDR3 is 16 amino acids long. In germline, CDR1 is SGHRS, CDR2 YFSETQ. The CDR3 bases are TGCGCCAGCAGCTTGGCCCCAGTCGGAGCTGGAAACACCATATATTTT. This sequence encodes CASSLAPVGAGNTIYF.

The chain couples TRBV20-1 to TRBJ1-1, with D possibly being TRBD1 (5 bases). Germline V gene sequence: CDR1 DFQATT, CDR2 SNEGSKA (reference sequence). V was shortened by 0 bases and J by 1 base, with 12 bases between the two germline ends. The CDR3 is 15 residues long. The chain's CDR3 is CSARDPGAGNTEAFF. CDR3 nucleotides: TGCAGTGCTAGAGACCCCGGGGCGGGGAACACTGAAGCTTTCTTT.

The genes are TRBV9 and TRBJ2-3, with 11 bases lining up with TRBD2. Germline CDR1 reads SGDLS; CDR2 reads YYNGEE. This CDR3 is built from 17 residues. J lost 2 bases, V lost 3 bases, and 8 bases had no gene match. The CDR3 DNA reads as TGTGCCAGCAGCGCAGCCGGACTAGCGGGTTTCACAGATACGCAGTATTTT. This encodes CASSAAGLAGFTDTQYF. The entire variable domain, with the rest obtained from reference TRBV9 and TRBJ2-3, is as follows: DSGVTQTPKHLITATGQRVTLRCSPRSGDLSVYWYQQSLDQGLQFLIQYYNGEERAKGNILERFSAQQFPDLHSELNLSSLELGDSALYFCASSAAGLAGFTDTQYFGPGTRLTVL.

This clonotype was seen ten or more times. The genes are TRBV7-2 and TRBJ2-1; 7 bases are shared with TRBD2. Germline V gene data show CDR1 as SGHTA and CDR2 as FQGNSA. Losses at the gene ends were 1 base for V and 13 bases for J; bases not matched to a gene: 10. This CDR3 spans 14 amino acids. The CDR3, as DNA: TGTGCCAGCAGCTTAGGTGGACTAGAAGGTCGTCAGTTCTTC. It translates to CASSLGGLEGRQFF.

The chain uses TRBV3-1 and TRBJ2-7, with 7 bases identical to TRBD2. Germline loops: CDR1 LGHDT, CDR2 YNNKEL (reference sequence). The CDR3 spans 14 residues. V trimming: 4 bases; J trimming: 4 bases; junction bases outside the gene matches: 7. The CDR3, as DNA: TGTGCCAGCAGCCTGAGCGGGACTCAATACGAGCAGTACTTC. It encodes CASSLSGTQYEQYF.

The genes are TRBV25-1 and TRBJ2-5; D gene ambiguous. There are 10 residues in the CDR3. Trimming cost V 7 bases and J 5 bases, with 5 bases left between them. Germline loops: CDR1 MGHDK, CDR2 SYGVNS. The chain's CDR3 is CASTNETQYF. CDR3 nucleotide sequence: TGTGCCAGCACAAACGAGACCCAGTACTTC.

This clonotype occurred a few times. The CDR3 spells CSVDPTGHTEAFF. In nucleotides, the CDR3 is TGCAGCGTTGACCCGACAGGGCACACTGAAGCTTTCTTT. This rearrangement joins TRBV29-1 to TRBJ1-1; 7 bases line up with TRBD1. The CDR3 is made up of 13 amino acids. V trimming: 3 bases; J trimming: 3 bases; junction bases outside the gene matches: 4. Germline V gives CDR1 SQVTM, CDR2 ANQGSEA.

The chain employs TRBV7-2 and TRBJ2-7; 8 bases align to TRBD2. Trimming cost V 3 bases and J 3 bases; bases outside gene matches: 7. Germline lookup yields CDR1 SGHTA and CDR2 FQGNSA. The CDR3 covers 15 residues. The CDR3 DNA sequence: TGTGCCAGCAGCTTTCCGGGAACTAGCGGCTACGAGCAGTACTTC. Protein product: CASSFPGTSGYEQYF.

This clonotype has a handful of counts. J is TRBJ2-1 and V is TRBV12-3 or TRBV12-4, with 8 bases matching TRBD2. The CDR3 spans 15 residues. Germline trimming cut 2 bases from V and 7 bases from J; bases unmatched to any gene: 7. In nucleotides, the CDR3 is TGTGCCAGCAGTTTATTATTAGCGGGACGGAATGAGCAGTTCTTC. This gives the protein CASSLLLAGRNEQFF.

This chain uses TRBV7-9 with TRBJ1-5, with D possibly TRBD1 on 6 matching bases. CDR3 length equals 13 residues. Germline V lookup: CDR1 SEHNR, CDR2 FQNEAQ (reference sequence). V lost 8 bases, J lost 8 bases, and 16 bases lay in between. The chain's CDR3 is CASSLQGGEPQHF. The CDR3 DNA follows: TGTGCCAGCTCACTCCAAGGGGGAGAGCCCCAGCATTTT. The entire variable domain, with the rest obtained from reference TRBV7-9 and TRBJ1-5, is as follows: DTGVSQNPRHKITKRGQNVTFRCDPISEHNRLYWYRQTLGQGPEFLTYFQNEAQLEKSRLLSDRFSAERPKGSFSTLEIQRTEQGDSAMYLCASSLQGGEPQHFGDGTRLSIL.

This clonotype appeared many times. V and J are TRBV3-1 and TRBJ2-7; 8 nucleotides line up with TRBD1. Per the germline V gene, CDR1 is LGHDT and CDR2 is YNNKEL (reference sequence). Unmatched junction bases numbered 8, after V lost 1 base and J lost 6 bases. This CDR3 comprises 15 residues. CDR3 loop: CASSQAAGQVTEQYF. CDR3 sequence (DNA): TGTGCCAGCAGCCAAGCGGCGGGACAGGTTACCGAGCAGTACTTC.